The clone carrying this TCR beta chain was seen only once. As yet, its antigen is unknown. CDR1 and CDR2 from the germline V gene are SGHKS and YYEKEE (reference sequence). There are 20 residues in the CDR3. The V gene lost 0 bases and the J gene lost 0 bases, with 19 bases spanning the gap. This specimen belongs to a study of T cell responses to AZD1222 COVID-19 vaccine. The repertoire was sequenced with immunoSEQ multiplex PCR; TCRdb's copy has only in-frame clones and lacks some. The data contain approximately 110,000 clones, about nine tenths of them singletons. Findings and limits, study-wide: Donor demographics were predominantly white British with a female majority; clonal diversity may be underestimated. Repertoire collection took place solely once the T cell response had peaked. Mapped onto spike, vaccine-associated CD4 TCRs spanned it and were dominant at 160-218 and 743-854.

Sequencing used peripheral blood, obtained on day 0 of AZD1222 vaccination. The TCR originated in an adult in good health. V gene TRBV5-5 combines with J gene TRBJ2-6; D unclear. The CDR3 here is CASSLVAAHRTSSGANVLTF. CDR3 DNA: TGTGCCAGCAGCTTGGTGGCAGCCCACAGAACATCCTCTGGGGCCAACGTCCTGACTTTC.